Listed below are T cell receptor beta chains from one sample, sequenced in a study of cytomegalovirus exposure and HLA in healthy donors. The repertoire was sequenced with immunoSEQ multiplex PCR; TCRdb's copy has only in-frame clones and lacks some. This listing includes under 200,000 clones. The sample comprised PBMCs. Source of these receptors: a man in his thirties or forties in good health and CMV-seronegative. The CDR3 runs from the conserved cysteine through the conserved F or W. The D gene is left open where the match is weak.

>-|TRBJ1-1|TRBV5-5
TGTGCCAGCAGCTTGGGCAGGGGAGGGACTGAAGCTTTCTTT
CASSLGRGGTEAFF
>TRBD1|TRBJ1-3|TRBV18
TGTGCCAGCTCACCTCTCTCGGGACAGACTCGAAACACCATATATTTT
CASSPLSGQTRNTIYF
>-|TRBJ1-1|TRBV29-1
TGCAGCGTTGGGAGGCAGAGCGCGAACACTGAAGCTTTCTTT
CSVGRQSANTEAFF
>-|TRBJ2-7|TRBV5-8
TGTGCCAGCAGCTTGCATGTGCGGACAATCTTCTACGAGCAGTACTTC
CASSLHVRTIFYEQYF
>TRBD1|TRBJ1-1|TRBV4-2
TGTGCCAGCAGCCCCGAATTAAGGGACAGTGAAGCTTTCTTT
CASSPELRDSEAFF
>-|TRBJ2-7|TRBV11-2
TGTGCCAGCAGCTTAGCGTCCGTGCGTAGAACGACCTACGAGCAGTACTTC
CASSLASVRRTTYEQYF
>-|TRBJ2-4|TRBV7-2
TGTGCCAGCAGCCCCGTGGGTAATGCGGAACTAGCCAAAAACATTCAGTACTTC
CASSPVGNAELAKNIQYF
>-|TRBJ2-7|TRBV14
TGTGCCAGCAGTTGGGAGCGCGGGGAGCAGTACTTC
CASSWERGEQYF
>-|TRBJ1-5|TRBV30
TGTGCCTGGAGTGCGACAGGTTATAGCAATCAGCCCCAGCATTTT
CAWSATGYSNQPQHF
>TRBD1|TRBJ1-1|TRBV28
TGTGCCGGAGGACAGGGAATGAACACTGAAGCTTTCTTT
CAGGQGMNTEAFF
>-|TRBJ2-2|TRBV5-1
TGCGCCAGCAGCTTGGGGGAGTCGAACACCGGGGAGCTGTTTTTT
CASSLGESNTGELFF
>-|TRBJ1-2|TRBV6-1
TGTGCCAGCAGTGTCCACAGGGTAGTGGACTATGGCTACACCTTC
CASSVHRVVDYGYTF
>TRBD1|TRBJ1-2|TRBV27
TGTGCCAGCTCCCCCTTCCAGGGGGCAGGGTATGGCTACACCTTC
CASSPFQGAGYGYTF
>TRBD2|TRBJ2-7|TRBV15
TGTGCCACCAGCAGAGATTTGCCTAGCGGGAGTGAGCAGTACTTC
CATSRDLPSGSEQYF